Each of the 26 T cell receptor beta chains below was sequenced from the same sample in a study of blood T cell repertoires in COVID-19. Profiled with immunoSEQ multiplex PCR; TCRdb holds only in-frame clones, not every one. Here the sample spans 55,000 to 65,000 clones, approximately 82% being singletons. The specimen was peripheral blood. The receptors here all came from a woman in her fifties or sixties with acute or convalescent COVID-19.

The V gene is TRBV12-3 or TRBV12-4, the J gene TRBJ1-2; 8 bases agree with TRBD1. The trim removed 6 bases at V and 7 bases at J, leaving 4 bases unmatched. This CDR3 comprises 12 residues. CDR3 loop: CASRDRGGGYTF. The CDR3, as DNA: TGTGCCAGCAGAGACAGGGGAGGTGGCTACACCTTC.

The CDR3 DNA is TGTGCCAGCAGCTTAACAGGGGAAGGGTATGGCTACACCTTC. Translated: CASSLTGEGYGYTF. V gene TRBV5-4 combines with J gene TRBJ1-2; 7 positions agree with TRBD1. From germline, CDR1 is SGHNT and CDR2 YYREEE (reference sequence). J was trimmed by 5 bases and V by 2 bases; bases with no gene match: 6. This CDR3 has 14 amino acids.

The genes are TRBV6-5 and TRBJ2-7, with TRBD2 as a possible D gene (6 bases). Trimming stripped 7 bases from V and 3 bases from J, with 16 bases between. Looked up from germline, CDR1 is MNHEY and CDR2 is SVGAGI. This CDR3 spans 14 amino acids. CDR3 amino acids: CASIATGSGYEQYF. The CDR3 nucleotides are TGTGCCAGCATCGCAACCGGTAGCGGCTACGAGCAGTACTTC.

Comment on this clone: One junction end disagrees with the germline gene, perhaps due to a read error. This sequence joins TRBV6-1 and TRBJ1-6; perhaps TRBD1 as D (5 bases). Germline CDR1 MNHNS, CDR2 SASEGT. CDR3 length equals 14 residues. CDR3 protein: CASSEGADNSPLHF. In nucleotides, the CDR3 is TGTGCCAGCAGCGAAGGGGCTGATAATTCACCCCTCCACTTT.

This CDR3 reads CASLRGMDRGYGYTF. Written as DNA, the CDR3 is TGTGCCAGCCTGAGGGGCATGGACAGGGGGTATGGCTACACCTTC. The rearrangement uses TRBV6-5 and TRBJ1-2, with 10 bases aligning to TRBD1. The CDR3 runs to 15 residues. The V segment lost 8 bases and the J segment 5 bases; nucleotides outside the gene matches: 11. Germline-derived CDR1 and CDR2 are MNHEY and SVGAGI.

CDR3 amino acids: CSAAEASGGSGTQYF. CDR3 coding DNA: TGCAGCGCCGCCGAGGCTAGCGGGGGGTCAGGGACCCAGTACTTC. The chain links TRBV29-1 to TRBJ2-5, with 11 bases identical to TRBD2. The CDR3 is made up of 15 amino acids. The J segment lost 7 bases and the V segment lost 7 bases, leaving 14 bases of the junction unmatched. Germline CDR1 and CDR2: SQVTM and ANQGSEA.

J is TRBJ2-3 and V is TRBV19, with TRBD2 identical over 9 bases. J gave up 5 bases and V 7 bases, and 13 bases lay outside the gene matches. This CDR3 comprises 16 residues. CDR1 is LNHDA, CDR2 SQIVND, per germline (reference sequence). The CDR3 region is CASIAAASGVRDTQYF. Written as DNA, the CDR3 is TGTGCCAGTATCGCAGCGGCTAGCGGGGTCAGAGATACGCAGTATTTT.

CDR3 nucleotide sequence: TGTGCCAGTAGGCGGGACAGGGGGCTTTCTGGCTACACCTTC. Translating gives CASRRDRGLSGYTF. This chain uses TRBV19 with TRBJ1-2; TRBD1 agrees at 12 bases. The germline V gene encodes CDR1 LNHDA and CDR2 SQIVND (reference sequence). The ends lost 6 bases at V and 7 bases at J; junction bases unmatched: 6. The CDR3 is 14 amino acids.

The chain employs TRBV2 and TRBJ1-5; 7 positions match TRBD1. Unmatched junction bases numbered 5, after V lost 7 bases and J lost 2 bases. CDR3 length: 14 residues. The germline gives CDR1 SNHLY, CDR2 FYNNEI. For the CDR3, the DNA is TGTGCCAGCACCCAAACAGGGGGCAATCAGCCCCAGCATTTT. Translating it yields CASTQTGGNQPQHF.

The CDR3 sequence is CASTLRTGAGGNTEAFF. The CDR3 DNA reads TGTGCCAGTACCCTGAGAACAGGGGCCGGGGGAAACACTGAAGCTTTCTTT. The chain joins TRBV19 to TRBJ1-1, with 7 bases fitting TRBD1. This CDR3 has 17 amino acids. Germline V gene lookup returns CDR1 LNHDA and CDR2 SQIVND (reference sequence). Germline trimming cut 7 bases from V and 2 bases from J; bases unmatched to any gene: 16.

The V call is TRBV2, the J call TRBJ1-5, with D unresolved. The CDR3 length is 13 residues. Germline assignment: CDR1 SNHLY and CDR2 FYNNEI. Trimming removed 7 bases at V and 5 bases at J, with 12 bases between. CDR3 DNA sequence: TGTGCCAGCACCGAGGGCAGATATCAGCCCCAGCATTTT. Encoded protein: CASTEGRYQPQHF.

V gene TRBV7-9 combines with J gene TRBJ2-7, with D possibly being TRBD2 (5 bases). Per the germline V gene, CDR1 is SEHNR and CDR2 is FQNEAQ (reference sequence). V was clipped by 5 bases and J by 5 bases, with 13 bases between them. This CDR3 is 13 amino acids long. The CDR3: CASSPSTINEQYF. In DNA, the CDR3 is TGTGCCAGCAGCCCTAGCACTATAAACGAGCAGTACTTC.

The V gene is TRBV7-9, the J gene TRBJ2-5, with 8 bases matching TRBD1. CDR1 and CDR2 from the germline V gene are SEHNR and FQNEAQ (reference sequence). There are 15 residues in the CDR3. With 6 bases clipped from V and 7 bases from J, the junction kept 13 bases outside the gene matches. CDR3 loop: CASRPQGAGFGTQYF. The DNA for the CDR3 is TGTGCCAGCAGACCTCAGGGGGCAGGATTCGGGACCCAGTACTTC.

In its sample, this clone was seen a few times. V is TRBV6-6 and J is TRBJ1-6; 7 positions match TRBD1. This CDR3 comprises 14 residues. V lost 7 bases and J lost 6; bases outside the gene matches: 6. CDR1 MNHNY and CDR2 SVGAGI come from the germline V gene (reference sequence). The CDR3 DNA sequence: TGTGCCAGCAAGAGGGACAGTGCTAATTCACCCCTCCACTTT. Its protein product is CASKRDSANSPLHF.

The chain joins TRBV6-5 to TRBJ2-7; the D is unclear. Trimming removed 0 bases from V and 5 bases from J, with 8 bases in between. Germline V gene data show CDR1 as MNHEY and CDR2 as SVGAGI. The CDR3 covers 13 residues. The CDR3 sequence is CASSYSNTHEQYF. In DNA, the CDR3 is TGTGCCAGCAGTTACTCTAACACCCACGAGCAGTACTTC.

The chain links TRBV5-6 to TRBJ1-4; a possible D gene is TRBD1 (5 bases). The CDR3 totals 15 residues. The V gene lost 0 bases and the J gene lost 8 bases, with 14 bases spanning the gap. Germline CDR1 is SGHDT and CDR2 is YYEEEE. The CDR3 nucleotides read TGTGCCAGCAGCTTGGGACAGAGTAGGGGAGAAAAACTGTTTTTT. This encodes CASSLGQSRGEKLFF.

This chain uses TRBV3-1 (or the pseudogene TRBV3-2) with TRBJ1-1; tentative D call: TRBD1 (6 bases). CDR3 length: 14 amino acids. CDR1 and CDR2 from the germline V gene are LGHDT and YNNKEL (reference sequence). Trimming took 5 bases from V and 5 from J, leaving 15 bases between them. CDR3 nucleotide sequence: TGTGCCAGCAGCGTAGGGGGATTAGGGACTGAAGCTTTCTTT. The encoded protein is CASSVGGLGTEAFF.

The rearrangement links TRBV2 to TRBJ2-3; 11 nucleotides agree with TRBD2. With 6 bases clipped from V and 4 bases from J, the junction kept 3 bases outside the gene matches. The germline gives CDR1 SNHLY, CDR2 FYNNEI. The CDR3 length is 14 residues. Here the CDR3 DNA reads TGTGCCAGCAGAGCGGGACTAGCGGCAGATACGCAGTATTTT. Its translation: CASRAGLAADTQYF.

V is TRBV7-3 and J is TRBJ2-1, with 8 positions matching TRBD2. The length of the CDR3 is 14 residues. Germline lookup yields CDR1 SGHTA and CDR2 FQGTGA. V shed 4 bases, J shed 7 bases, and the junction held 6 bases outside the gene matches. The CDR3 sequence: CASSSNSGENEQFF. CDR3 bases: TGTGCCAGCAGCTCCAATAGCGGGGAAAATGAGCAGTTCTTC.

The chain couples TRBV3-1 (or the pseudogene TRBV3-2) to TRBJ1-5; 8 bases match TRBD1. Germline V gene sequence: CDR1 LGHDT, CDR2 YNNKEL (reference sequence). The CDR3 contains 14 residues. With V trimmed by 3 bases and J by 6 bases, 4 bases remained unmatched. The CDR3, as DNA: TGTGCCAGCAGCCAGGGGGACAGGACTCAGCCCCAGCATTTT. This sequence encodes CASSQGDRTQPQHF.

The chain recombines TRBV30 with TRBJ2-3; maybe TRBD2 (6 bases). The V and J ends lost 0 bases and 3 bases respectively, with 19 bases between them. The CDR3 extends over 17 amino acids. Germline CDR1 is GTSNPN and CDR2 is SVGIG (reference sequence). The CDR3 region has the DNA TGTGCCTGGAGTGTAATACGGGGAGGATGGGGAACAGATACGCAGTATTTT. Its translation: CAWSVIRGGWGTDTQYF.

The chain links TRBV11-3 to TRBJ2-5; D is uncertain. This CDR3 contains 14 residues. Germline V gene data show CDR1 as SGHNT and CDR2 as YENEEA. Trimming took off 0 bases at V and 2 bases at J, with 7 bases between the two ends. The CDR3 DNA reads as TGTGCCAGCAGCTTAGACAGTACGCAAGAGACCCAGTACTTC. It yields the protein CASSLDSTQETQYF.

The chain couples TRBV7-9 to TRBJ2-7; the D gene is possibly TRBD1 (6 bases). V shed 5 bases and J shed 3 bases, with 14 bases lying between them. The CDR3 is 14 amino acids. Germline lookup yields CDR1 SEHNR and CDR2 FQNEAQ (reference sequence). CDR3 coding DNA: TGTGCCAGCAGCGCCCGGGACAACCACTACGAGCAGTACTTC. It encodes CASSARDNHYEQYF.

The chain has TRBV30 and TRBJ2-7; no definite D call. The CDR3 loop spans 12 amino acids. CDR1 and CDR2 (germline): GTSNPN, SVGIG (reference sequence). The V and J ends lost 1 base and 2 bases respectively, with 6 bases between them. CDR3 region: CAWSGDTYEQYF. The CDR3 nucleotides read TGTGCCTGGAGTGGAGACACCTACGAGCAGTACTTC.

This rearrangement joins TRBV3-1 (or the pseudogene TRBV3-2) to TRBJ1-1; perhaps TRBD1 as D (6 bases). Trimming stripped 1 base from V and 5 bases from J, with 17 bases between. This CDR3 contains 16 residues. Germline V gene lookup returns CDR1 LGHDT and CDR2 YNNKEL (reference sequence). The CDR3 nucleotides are TGTGCCAGCAGCCAAGTGAACTGGGGGCGAGGAACTGAAGCTTTCTTT. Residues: CASSQVNWGRGTEAFF.

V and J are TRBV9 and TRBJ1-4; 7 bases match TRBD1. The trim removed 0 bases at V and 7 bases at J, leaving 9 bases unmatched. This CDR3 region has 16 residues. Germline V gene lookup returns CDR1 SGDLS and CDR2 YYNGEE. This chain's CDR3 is CASSVGPGGLGEKLFF. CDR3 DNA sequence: TGTGCCAGCAGCGTAGGGCCAGGGGGGCTGGGTGAAAAACTGTTTTTT. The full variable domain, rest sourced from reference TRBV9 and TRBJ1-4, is DSGVTQTPKHLITATGQRVTLRCSPRSGDLSVYWYQQSLDQGLQFLIQYYNGEERAKGNILERFSAQQFPDLHSELNLSSLELGDSALYFCASSVGPGGLGEKLFFGSGTQLSVL.